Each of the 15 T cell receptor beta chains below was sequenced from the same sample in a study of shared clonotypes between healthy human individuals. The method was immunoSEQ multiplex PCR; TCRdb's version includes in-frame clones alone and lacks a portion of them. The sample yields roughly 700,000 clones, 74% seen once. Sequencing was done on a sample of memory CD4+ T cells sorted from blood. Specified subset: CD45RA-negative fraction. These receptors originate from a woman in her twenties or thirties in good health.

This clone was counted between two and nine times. The CDR3 protein is CASSEWPGGYTEAFF. CDR3 bases: TGTGCCAGCAGTGAATGGCCGGGGGGCTATACTGAAGCTTTCTTT. The chain couples TRBV25-1 to TRBJ1-1; perhaps TRBD1 as D (6 bases). The V gene's germline CDR1 is MGHDK and CDR2 SYGVNS. Trimming stripped 1 base from V and 5 bases from J, with 14 bases between. The CDR3 is 15 residues long.

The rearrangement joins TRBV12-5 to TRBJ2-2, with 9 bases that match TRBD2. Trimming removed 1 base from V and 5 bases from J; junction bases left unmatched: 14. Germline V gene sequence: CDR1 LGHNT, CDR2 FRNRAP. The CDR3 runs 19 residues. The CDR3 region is CASGLAPNNSGRGTGELFF. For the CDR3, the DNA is TGTGCTAGTGGTTTGGCGCCGAATAATAGCGGGAGAGGTACCGGGGAGCTGTTTTTT.

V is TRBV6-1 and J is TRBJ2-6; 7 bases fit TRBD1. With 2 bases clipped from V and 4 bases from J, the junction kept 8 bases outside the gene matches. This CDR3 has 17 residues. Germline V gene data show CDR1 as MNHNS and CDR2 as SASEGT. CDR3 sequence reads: CASSEHGTDTGANVLTF. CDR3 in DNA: TGTGCCAGCAGTGAACATGGGACAGATACCGGGGCCAACGTCCTGACTTTC.

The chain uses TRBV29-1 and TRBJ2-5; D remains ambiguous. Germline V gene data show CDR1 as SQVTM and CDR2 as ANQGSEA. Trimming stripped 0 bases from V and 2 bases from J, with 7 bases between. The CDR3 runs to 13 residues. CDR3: CSVEDSRQETQYF. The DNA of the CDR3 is TGCAGCGTTGAAGATTCACGACAAGAGACCCAGTACTTC.

The CDR3 sequence: CASSSGRSTEAFF. As DNA, the CDR3 is TGCGCCAGCAGCTCGGGGAGAAGCACTGAAGCTTTCTTT. The chain recombines TRBV5-1 with TRBJ1-1; D ambiguous. The CDR3 loop spans 13 amino acids. Trimming cost V 3 bases and J 4 bases, with 10 bases left between them. The germline CDR1 and CDR2 sequences are SGHRS and YFSETQ.

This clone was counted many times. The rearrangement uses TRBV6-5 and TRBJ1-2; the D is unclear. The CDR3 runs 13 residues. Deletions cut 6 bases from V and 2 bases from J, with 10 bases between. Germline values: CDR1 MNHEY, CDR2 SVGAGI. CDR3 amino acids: CASRPRLNYGYTF. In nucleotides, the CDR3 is TGTGCCAGCAGGCCCCGCCTGAACTATGGCTACACCTTC.

DNA for the CDR3: TGCGCCAGCAGCCAAGATTACGCAGCTAACTATGGCTACACCTTC. The encoded protein is CASSQDYAANYGYTF. The rearrangement uses TRBV4-1 and TRBJ1-2; no firm D call. From germline, CDR1 is MGHRA and CDR2 YSYEKL. The CDR3 runs 15 residues. Trimming stripped 0 bases from V and 0 bases from J, with 8 bases between.

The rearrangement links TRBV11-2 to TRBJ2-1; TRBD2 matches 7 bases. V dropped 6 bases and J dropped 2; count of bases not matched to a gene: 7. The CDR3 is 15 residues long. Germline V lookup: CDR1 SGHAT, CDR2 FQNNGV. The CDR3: CASRESGMTYNEQFF. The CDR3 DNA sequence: TGTGCCAGCAGGGAAAGCGGGATGACCTACAATGAGCAGTTCTTC.

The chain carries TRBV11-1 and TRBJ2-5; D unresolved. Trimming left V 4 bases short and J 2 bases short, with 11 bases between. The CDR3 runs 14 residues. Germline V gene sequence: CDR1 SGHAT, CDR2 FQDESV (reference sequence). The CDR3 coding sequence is TGTGCCAGCAGCTCGCGGACGGTGCAAGAGACCCAGTACTTC. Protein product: CASSSRTVQETQYF.

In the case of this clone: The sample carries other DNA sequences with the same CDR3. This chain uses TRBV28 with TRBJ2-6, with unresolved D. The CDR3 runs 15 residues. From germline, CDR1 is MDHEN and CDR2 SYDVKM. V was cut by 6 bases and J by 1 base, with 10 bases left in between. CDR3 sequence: CASRPRGSGANVLTF. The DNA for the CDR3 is TGTGCCAGCAGACCCCGAGGATCTGGGGCCAACGTCCTGACTTTC.

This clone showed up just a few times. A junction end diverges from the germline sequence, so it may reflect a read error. The CDR3 spells CASSQPLARLFF. The CDR3 DNA reads as TGTGCCAGCAGCCAACCCCTCGCGCGCTTATTCTTC. The rearrangement joins TRBV7-2 to TRBJ2-7; D gene uncertain. Looked up from germline, CDR1 is SGHTA and CDR2 is FQGNSA. This CDR3 has 12 residues.

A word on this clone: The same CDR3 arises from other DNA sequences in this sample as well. The CDR3 region has the DNA TGTGCCAGCAGCCCTGGACAGGGAGGATATGGCTACACCTTC. This sequence encodes CASSPGQGGYGYTF. The chain links TRBV6-5 to TRBJ1-2, with 8 bases aligning to TRBD1. The CDR3 runs 14 residues. Germline values: CDR1 MNHEY, CDR2 SVGAGI. Germline trimming cut 6 bases from V and 5 bases from J; bases unmatched to any gene: 8.

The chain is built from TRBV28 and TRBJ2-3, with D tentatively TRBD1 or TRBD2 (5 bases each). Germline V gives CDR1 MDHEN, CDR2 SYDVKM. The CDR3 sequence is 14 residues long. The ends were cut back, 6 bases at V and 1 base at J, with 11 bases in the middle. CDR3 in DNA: TGTGCCAGCAGCGGGGCGGGCCGCACAGATACGCAGTATTTT. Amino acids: CASSGAGRTDTQYF.

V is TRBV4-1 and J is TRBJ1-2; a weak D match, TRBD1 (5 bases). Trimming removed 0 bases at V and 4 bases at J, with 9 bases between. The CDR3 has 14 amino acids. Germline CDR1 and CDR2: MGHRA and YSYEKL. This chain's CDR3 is CASSQDRGSYGYTF. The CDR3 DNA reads TGCGCCAGCAGCCAAGACCGGGGGTCCTATGGCTACACCTTC.

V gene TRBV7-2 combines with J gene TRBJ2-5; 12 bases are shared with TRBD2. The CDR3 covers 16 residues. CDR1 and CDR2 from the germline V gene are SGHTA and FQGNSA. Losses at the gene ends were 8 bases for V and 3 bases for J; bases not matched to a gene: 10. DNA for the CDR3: TGTGCCAGCTCGTGGCTAGCGGGAGGGCGGGAAGAGACCCAGTACTTC. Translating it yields CASSWLAGGREETQYF.